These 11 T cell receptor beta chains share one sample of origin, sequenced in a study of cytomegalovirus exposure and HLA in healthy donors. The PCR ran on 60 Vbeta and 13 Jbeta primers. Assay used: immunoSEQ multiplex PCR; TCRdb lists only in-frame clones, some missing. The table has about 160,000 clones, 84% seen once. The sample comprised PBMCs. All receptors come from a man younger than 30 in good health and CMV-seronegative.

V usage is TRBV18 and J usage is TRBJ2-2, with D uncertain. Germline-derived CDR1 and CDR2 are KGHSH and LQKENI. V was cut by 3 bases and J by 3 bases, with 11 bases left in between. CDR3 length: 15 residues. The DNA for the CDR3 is TGTGCCAGCTCACCTTTAGACTGGCACACCGGGGAGCTGTTTTTT. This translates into CASSPLDWHTGELFF.

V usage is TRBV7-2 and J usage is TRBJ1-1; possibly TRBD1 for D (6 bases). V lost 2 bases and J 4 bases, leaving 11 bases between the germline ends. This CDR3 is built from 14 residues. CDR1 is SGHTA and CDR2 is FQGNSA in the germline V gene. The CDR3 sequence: CASSLRGAGTEAFF. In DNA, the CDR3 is TGTGCCAGCAGCTTACGGGGGGCCGGCACTGAAGCTTTCTTT.

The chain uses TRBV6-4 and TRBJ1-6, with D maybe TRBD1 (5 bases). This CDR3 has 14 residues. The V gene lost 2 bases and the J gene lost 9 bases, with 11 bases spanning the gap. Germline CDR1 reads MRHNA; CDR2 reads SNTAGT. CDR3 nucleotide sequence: TGTGCCAGCAGTGACAGGGGTGGAAGTTCACCCCTCCACTTT. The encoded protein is CASSDRGGSSPLHF.

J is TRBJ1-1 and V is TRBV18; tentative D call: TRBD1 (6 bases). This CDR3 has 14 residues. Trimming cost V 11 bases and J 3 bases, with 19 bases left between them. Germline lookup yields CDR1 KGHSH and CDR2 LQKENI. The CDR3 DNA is TGTGCCGGCAGACAGGACCTCGAGGACACTGAAGCTTTCTTT. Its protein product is CAGRQDLEDTEAFF. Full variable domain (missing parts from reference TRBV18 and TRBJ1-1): NAGVMQNPRHLVRRRGQEARLRCSPMKGHSHVYWYRQLPEEGLKFMVYLQKENIIDESGMPKERFSAEFPKEGPSILRIQQVVRGDSAAYFCAGRQDLEDTEAFFGQGTRLTVV.

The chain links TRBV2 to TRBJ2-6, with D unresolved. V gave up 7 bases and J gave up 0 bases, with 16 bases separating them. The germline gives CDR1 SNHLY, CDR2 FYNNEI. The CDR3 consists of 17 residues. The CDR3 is CASNQEQASSGANVLTF. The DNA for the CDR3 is TGTGCCAGCAATCAAGAGCAGGCGAGCTCTGGGGCCAACGTCCTGACTTTC.

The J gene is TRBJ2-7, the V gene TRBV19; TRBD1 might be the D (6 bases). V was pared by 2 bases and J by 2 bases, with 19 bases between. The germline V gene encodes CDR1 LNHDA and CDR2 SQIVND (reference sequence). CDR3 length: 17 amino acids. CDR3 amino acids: CASSISPPGVVTYEQYF. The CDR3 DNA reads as TGTGCCAGTAGTATATCCCCCCCAGGGGTCGTCACCTACGAGCAGTACTTC.

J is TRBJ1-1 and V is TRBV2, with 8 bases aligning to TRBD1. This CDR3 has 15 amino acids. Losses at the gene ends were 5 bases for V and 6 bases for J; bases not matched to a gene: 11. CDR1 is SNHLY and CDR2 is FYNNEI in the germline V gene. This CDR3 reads CASSYDRGHGAEAFF. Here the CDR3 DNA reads TGTGCCAGCAGTTACGACAGGGGCCACGGTGCTGAAGCTTTCTTT.

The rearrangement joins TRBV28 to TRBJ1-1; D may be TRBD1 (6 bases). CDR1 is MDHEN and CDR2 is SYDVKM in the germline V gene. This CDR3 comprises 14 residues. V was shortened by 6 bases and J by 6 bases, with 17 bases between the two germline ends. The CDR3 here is CASRGDTSNAEAFF. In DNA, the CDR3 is TGTGCCAGCAGGGGGGACACCAGTAACGCTGAAGCTTTCTTT.

CDR3 coding DNA: TGTGCCAGCAGCCGGACAGGGGGACTAGCGGGAGCCACCTACAATGAGCAGTTCTTC. Residues: CASSRTGGLAGATYNEQFF. The V call is TRBV7-3, the J call TRBJ2-1, with TRBD2 identical over 14 bases. The CDR3 runs to 19 residues. CDR1 SGHTA and CDR2 FQGTGA come from the germline V gene. V shed 5 bases and J 2 bases; nucleotides not matched to a gene: 11.

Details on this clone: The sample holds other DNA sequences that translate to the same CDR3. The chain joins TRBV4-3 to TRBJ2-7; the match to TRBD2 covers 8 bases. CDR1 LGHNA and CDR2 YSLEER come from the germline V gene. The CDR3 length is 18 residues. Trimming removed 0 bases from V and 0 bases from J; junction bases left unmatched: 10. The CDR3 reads CASSQDLVLAGTSYEQYF. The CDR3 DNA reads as TGCGCCAGCAGCCAAGATCTGGTTCTAGCGGGTACCTCCTACGAGCAGTACTTC.

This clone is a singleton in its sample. CDR3 protein: CASSDRQETQYF. The CDR3 DNA follows: TGTGCCAGCAGTGACAGACAAGAGACCCAGTACTTC. The rearrangement links TRBV6-5 to TRBJ2-5; D perhaps matches TRBD1 (5 bases). This CDR3 has 12 amino acids. The ends were cut back, 5 bases at V and 2 bases at J, with 6 bases in the middle. The V gene's germline CDR1 is MNHEY and CDR2 SVGAGI.